The sequence of this T cell receptor beta chain was determined in a study of CD8+ T cells in alopecia areata (dated by TCRdb to 2016 to 2018). With regard to the full study: Treated patients were enrolled in an open-label pilot trial of oral tofacitinib, 5 to 10 mg twice daily, for moderate-to-severe alopecia areata. Tofacitinib was given for 6 to 18 months, followed by 6 months of follow-up off drug to assess delayed response and recurrence. The SALT score, which quantifies the percentage of affected scalp surface area, was used to measure disease severity in treated patients. To study T cell clonal expansion in alopecia areata, the researchers applied high-throughput TCRbeta sequencing to both the C3H/HeJ mouse model and human patients. Scalp tissue and sorted CD4+ and CD8+ peripheral blood T cells from patchy and totalis/universalis alopecia areata patients and from healthy controls were covered by human TCRbeta sequencing. Patients on tofacitinib were biopsied at baseline and after 4 and 24 weeks of treatment, and several of the patients also had a later scalp biopsy. Scalp clonality was compared across normal scalp (n=4), patchy alopecia areata scalp (n=8), and alopecia totalis/universalis scalp (n=8). The RNA source kit depended on sample type: the PAXgene miRNA kit for fixed scalp, the miRNeasy kit for PBMCs, and the RNeasy kit for mouse skin. TCRbeta CDR3 regions were amplified by immunoSEQ multiplex PCR with 35 Vbeta forward and 13 Jbeta reverse primers.

Libraries were built with the immunoSEQ multiplex PCR assay. RNA was extracted from all samples and reverse transcribed into cDNA, which served as template for TCR sequencing. SuperScript III was used to make first-strand cDNA, primed with a 2:1 mix of oligo-dT and random hexamers. Amplification bias was assessed with a synthetic immune receptor repertoire, and residual bias was removed computationally. Per the source publication's procedure: Raw reads were preprocessed for error removal, and CDR3 was defined according to IMGT conventions as running from the conserved cysteine to phenylalanine. Clonality was calculated as 1 minus Shannon entropy normalized by log2 of the number of productive unique TCRs. Whether scalp clones were CD4 or CD8 was inferred by matching scalp TCRbeta sequences against CD4 and CD8 repertoires sorted from blood. TCRdb retrieved this table from immuneACCESS and kept in-frame rearrangements only. Not all clones are present; in checked studies, unresolved V genes account for under half, and no reason is known for the remainder. The DNA gave D and trimming, while V, J and clone size come from that table. This sample is represented by approximately 100,000 clones; 55% to 70% of them were singletons. In total, the top ten clones hold about a sixth of the sample.

The cysteine opens and the phenylalanine closes a CDR3 of 17 amino acids. The DNA shown is the 51-base CDR3, in frame from base 1. V and J lose 4 bases and 4 bases, and a span of 23 bases separates them. CDR1 is given as SEHNR and CDR2 as FQNEAQ, both from the germline V gene (reference sequence). Sample treatment or condition, as interpreted from the label and publication: oral pan-JAK inhibitor, 5-10 mg twice daily. From alopecia areata patients, peripheral blood was collected along with lesional scalp punch biopsies. PBMCs were isolated by density centrifugation and stained for CD3, CD4 and CD8, after which CD4+ and CD8+ T cells were sorted on a FACSAria. General conclusions and limits of the study: Tofacitinib significantly lowered scalp clonality and the number of expanded CD8+ clones among the top 100 scalp clones. Because the treated cohort was small and had only one nonresponder, larger studies are needed to examine links between baseline CD8+ expansion and response. Higher clonality and more expanded CD8+ clones were observed in lesional scalp than in normal scalp, particularly in alopecia totalis/universalis, a finding suggestive of antigenic drive. Shared TCR sequences between patients were less evident than in mice, which may be partly attributable to HLA diversity in the patient population. During tofacitinib treatment, many expanded lesional clones stuck around in both scalp and blood, and this persistence may partly explain why relapse happens after treatment is stopped. Resident alphabeta T cells in normal human skin are also sequenced, complicating scalp TCR repertoire analysis, unlike mouse skin dominated by gammadelta T cells.

This clone was counted between two and nine times. Its antigen is unknown. Base-call qualities are not available, and no considerably larger clone is one nucleotide away. The sequence was collected from a human donor with alopecia areata. The rearrangement joined TRBV7-9 to TRBJ2-7; TRBD1 is a weak D gene call, 6 bases matching. This sample comprised CD8+ T cells sorted from blood, obtained at roughly week 58, from a patient treated with tofacitinib. The CDR3: CASSSTERGFSGYEQYF. The nucleotide sequence is TGTGCCAGCAGCTCGACGGAAAGGGGGTTTTCGGGGTACGAGCAGTACTTC.